The 16 T cell receptor beta chains reported below all come from one sample, sequenced in a study of cytomegalovirus exposure and HLA in healthy donors. The PCR contained 60 Vbeta and 13 Jbeta primers. Assay: immunoSEQ multiplex PCR; the TCRdb copy retains only in-frame clones and omits some. The sample yields approximately 76,000 clones, 79% seen once. The specimen was PBMCs. The receptors originated from a young man in good health and CMV-seronegative.

The gene calls are TRBV6-1 and TRBJ2-1; 9 bases fit TRBD2. The V gene end was trimmed by 0 bases and the J gene end by 7 bases; junction bases not matched to a gene: 10. Per germline, CDR1 MNHNS and CDR2 SASEGT. The length of the CDR3 is 17 residues. Here the CDR3 reads CASSEARASGILNEQFF. In nucleotides, the CDR3 is TGTGCCAGCAGTGAAGCCAGAGCTAGCGGGATCTTGAATGAGCAGTTCTTC.

This chain joins TRBV28 and TRBJ2-1; TRBD2 might be the D (5 bases). V lost 5 bases and J lost 15, with 14 bases in between. The CDR3 covers 11 residues. Per the germline V gene, CDR1 is MDHEN and CDR2 is SYDVKM. The CDR3 region is CASSETSISFF. The CDR3 coding sequence is TGTGCCAGCAGTGAAACTAGTATTTCGTTCTTC.

J is TRBJ1-1 and V is TRBV11-1; perhaps TRBD1 as D (5 bases). Germline V gene data show CDR1 as SGHAT and CDR2 as FQDESV (reference sequence). CDR3 length equals 13 residues. The V and J ends lost 5 bases and 10 bases respectively, with 17 bases between them. The CDR3 spells CASSPSWQGGAFF. The CDR3 DNA is TGTGCCAGCAGCCCATCGTGGCAGGGCGGAGCTTTCTTT.

The chain links TRBV5-4 to TRBJ1-2; D not resolved. The germline gives CDR1 SGHNT, CDR2 YYREEE (reference sequence). The CDR3 loop spans 15 amino acids. V gave up 4 bases and J gave up 3 bases, with 16 bases separating them. CDR3 amino acids: CASSQSGGSYYGYTF. The CDR3 nucleotides read TGTGCCAGCAGCCAGTCCGGCGGCAGTTACTATGGCTACACCTTC.

CDR3 DNA sequence: TGTGCCAGCAGCCAAACCCCCGGACAGTCCTACGAGCAGTACTTC. This sequence encodes CASSQTPGQSYEQYF. This rearrangement joins TRBV4-2 to TRBJ2-7; tentative D call: TRBD1 (6 bases). CDR3 length: 15 residues. Germline-derived CDR1 and CDR2 are LGHNA and YNFKEQ. V shed 2 bases and J shed 1 base, with 12 bases lying between them.

V is TRBV9 and J is TRBJ2-7; TRBD2 aligns across 9 bases. Trimming at V came to 3 bases and at J to 1 base, leaving 2 bases not matched to a gene. The V gene's germline CDR1 is SGDLS and CDR2 YYNGEE. The CDR3 extends over 14 amino acids. CDR3 sequence reads: CASSASGASYEQYF. CDR3 bases: TGTGCCAGCAGCGCTAGCGGGGCATCCTACGAGCAGTACTTC.

The rearrangement uses TRBV19 and TRBJ1-1, with 10 positions matching TRBD1. CDR3 length: 17 residues. V was clipped by 1 base and J by 0 bases; unmatched bases: 5. Looked up from germline, CDR1 is LNHDA and CDR2 is SQIVND (reference sequence). In DNA form, the CDR3 reads TGTGCCAGTAGTATAGGAGGGACAGGGGCCATGAACACTGAAGCTTTCTTT. It yields the protein CASSIGGTGAMNTEAFF. Filled out from reference TRBV19 and TRBJ1-1, the complete variable domain reads DGGITQSPKYLFRKEGQNVTLSCEQNLNHDAMYWYRQDPGQGLRLIYYSQIVNDFQKGDIAEGYSVSREKKESFPLTVTSAQKNPTAFYLCASSIGGTGAMNTEAFFGQGTRLTVV.

The chain is built from TRBV5-8 and TRBJ1-1; perhaps TRBD1 as D (6 bases). Germline V gene sequence: CDR1 SGHTS, CDR2 YDEGEE. V was cut by 6 bases and J by 1 base, with 10 bases left in between. The CDR3 runs 13 residues. CDR3 in amino acids: CASNGQPNTEAFF. Written as DNA, the CDR3 is TGTGCCAGCAACGGACAGCCGAACACTGAAGCTTTCTTT. The full variable domain, completed using reference TRBV5-8 and TRBJ1-1, is EAGVTQSPTHLIKTRGQQATLRCSPISGHTSVYWYQQALGLGLQFLLWYDEGEERNRGNFPPRFSGRQFPNYSSELNVNALELEDSALYLCASNGQPNTEAFFGQGTRLTVV.

The J gene is TRBJ2-2, the V gene TRBV6-5; 8 bases are a match to TRBD1. Germline V gene data show CDR1 as MNHEY and CDR2 as SVGAGI. J lost 4 bases, V lost 7 bases, and 8 bases had no gene match. This CDR3 has 15 amino acids. CDR3: CASMRRTGSTGELFF. CDR3 bases: TGTGCCAGCATGAGGAGGACAGGGTCCACCGGGGAGCTGTTTTTT.

The gene calls are TRBV27 and TRBJ2-7; 8 bases fit TRBD1. J lost 1 base, V lost 8 bases, and 10 bases had no gene match. CDR1 and CDR2 from the germline V gene are MNHEY and SMNVEV (reference sequence). This CDR3 is built from 15 residues. The DNA for the CDR3 is TGTGCCAGCGGACGACAGACAGGGGAATCCTACGAGCAGTACTTC. Translation: CASGRQTGESYEQYF.

This clone was observed a handful of times. The chain uses TRBV6-5 and TRBJ2-7; D is possibly TRBD2 (6 bases). Germline CDR1 is MNHEY and CDR2 is SVGAGI. The V end lost 0 bases, the J end lost 6 bases, and 12 bases lay between the germline ends. The CDR3 consists of 14 residues. The CDR3 region is CASSYSIGGREQYF. DNA of the CDR3: TGTGCCAGCAGTTACTCGATTGGAGGGCGCGAGCAGTACTTC.

The chain is built from TRBV7-9 and TRBJ2-4; D remains ambiguous. CDR1 is SEHNR and CDR2 is FQNEAQ in the germline V gene (reference sequence). V lost 3 bases and J 3 bases, leaving 6 bases between the germline ends. This CDR3 spans 13 amino acids. The CDR3 nucleotides are TGTGCCAGCAGCTTCCGAGGCAAAAACATTCAGTACTTC. Residues: CASSFRGKNIQYF.

The chain's CDR3 is CASSLPGKDTQYF. DNA for the CDR3: TGTGCCAGCAGCTTACCGGGAAAAGATACGCAGTATTTT. The rearrangement links TRBV7-2 to TRBJ2-3, with D maybe TRBD2 (5 bases). The CDR3 is 13 amino acids. Germline loops: CDR1 SGHTA, CDR2 FQGNSA. The V end lost 2 bases, the J end lost 5 bases, and 8 bases lay between the germline ends.

This clone has only a few counts. V gene TRBV30 combines with J gene TRBJ1-6; D might be TRBD1 (5 bases). From germline, CDR1 is GTSNPN and CDR2 SVGIG (reference sequence). V lost 2 bases and J lost 9, with 14 bases in between. CDR3 length: 14 residues. The CDR3 region has the DNA TGTGCCTGGAGTCTCGACTCGGGGGTTTCACCCCTCCACTTT. The encoded protein is CAWSLDSGVSPLHF.

This rearrangement joins TRBV5-1 to TRBJ1-2, with D perhaps matching TRBD1 (6 bases). This CDR3 has 14 amino acids. Germline V gene lookup returns CDR1 SGHRS and CDR2 YFSETQ. The ends were cut back, 0 bases at V and 2 bases at J, with 8 bases in the middle. For the CDR3, the DNA is TGCGCCAGCAGCTTGGGGGGGCGCAACTATGGCTACACCTTC. This translates into CASSLGGRNYGYTF.

This CDR3 reads CAWYDSDNEQFF. CDR3 nucleotide sequence: TGTGCCTGGTACGACTCAGACAATGAGCAGTTCTTC. V is TRBV30 and J is TRBJ2-1; D is undetermined. V lost 5 bases to trimming and J lost 5 bases, with 10 bases between them. Per germline, CDR1 GTSNPN and CDR2 SVGIG (reference sequence). The CDR3 is 12 amino acids.